Listed here are 16 T cell receptor beta chains from one sample, sequenced in a study of siplizumab effects on memory and regulatory T cells. Sequencing was performed with immunoSEQ multiplex PCR; in TCRdb, only in-frame clones are kept and a portion is missing. The sample lists about 97,000 clones; 92% were seen once. The sample was non-Treg CD4+ T cells sorted from blood. The origin of the receptors is a human donor in good health.

The rearrangement joins TRBV19 to TRBJ1-5, with D hard to call. CDR3 length: 13 residues. Trimming removed 3 bases at V and 5 bases at J, with 8 bases between. The germline CDR1 and CDR2 sequences are LNHDA and SQIVND (reference sequence). The CDR3 spells CASSMDSDQPQHF. DNA for the CDR3: TGTGCCAGTAGTATGGACTCCGATCAGCCCCAGCATTTT.

The rearrangement links TRBV11-2 to TRBJ2-7, with D unclear. The CDR3 is made up of 17 amino acids. The germline V and J ends were trimmed by 0 bases and 2 bases, with 17 bases remaining between them. Germline CDR1 is SGHAT and CDR2 is FQNNGV. The CDR3 DNA sequence: TGTGCCAGCAGCTTAGATCTGGCCTTGGCTGTCGCCTACGAGCAGTACTTC. Encoded protein: CASSLDLALAVAYEQYF.

The chain recombines TRBV7-2 with TRBJ2-1, with 7 positions matching TRBD2. The CDR3 has 16 residues. V gave up 3 bases and J gave up 3 bases; unmatched junction bases: 8. From germline, CDR1 is SGHTA and CDR2 FQGNSA. The CDR3 here is CASSFSSGTFYNEQFF. The CDR3 DNA sequence: TGTGCCAGCAGCTTCTCAAGCGGGACCTTCTACAATGAGCAGTTCTTC.

V and J are TRBV19 and TRBJ2-7, with no clear D. CDR1 LNHDA and CDR2 SQIVND come from the germline V gene (reference sequence). Trimming stripped 1 base from V and 12 bases from J, with 4 bases between. This CDR3 comprises 9 residues. CDR3 nucleotides: TGTGCCAGTAGTATAGCTACGTACTTC. It translates to CASSIATYF.

The CDR3 coding sequence is TGTGCCAGCAGCCAAACCGACACCCTCCCTGAAGCTTTCTTT. Translated: CASSQTDTLPEAFF. This sequence joins TRBV4-2 and TRBJ1-1, with D unresolved. Per germline, CDR1 LGHNA and CDR2 YNFKEQ. The CDR3 has 14 amino acids. The V gene lost 2 bases and the J gene lost 6 bases, with 13 bases spanning the gap.

The gene calls are TRBV30 and TRBJ2-3, with 8 positions matching TRBD2. After removal of 0 bases from V and 4 bases from J, the junction contained 9 bases not matched to a gene. CDR3 length equals 16 residues. Germline V gene sequence: CDR1 GTSNPN, CDR2 SVGIG (reference sequence). The DNA of the CDR3 is TGTGCCTGGAGTGTCCTTTCTAGCGGGCCACCAGATACGCAGTATTTT. Translation gives CAWSVLSSGPPDTQYF.

The chain couples TRBV19 to TRBJ2-3, with 10 bases aligning to TRBD2. The CDR3 is 15 residues long. The V and J ends lost 5 bases and 2 bases, in that order; junction bases with no gene match: 4. Germline V gene lookup returns CDR1 LNHDA and CDR2 SQIVND (reference sequence). In DNA form, the CDR3 reads TGTGCCAGTAGTCTGGGACTAGCGAACACAGATACGCAGTATTTT. Translation: CASSLGLANTDTQYF.

This sequence joins TRBV6-1 and TRBJ1-2; the D is unclear. The germline V gene encodes CDR1 MNHNS and CDR2 SASEGT. V dropped 2 bases and J dropped 4 bases, with 8 bases sitting between them. This CDR3 has 13 residues. CDR3 protein: CASSESQLYGYTF. The DNA for the CDR3 is TGTGCCAGCAGTGAAAGTCAGCTCTATGGCTACACCTTC.

V gene TRBV4-1 combines with J gene TRBJ2-7; TRBD2 aligns across 8 bases. The trim removed 2 bases at V and 2 bases at J, leaving 5 bases unmatched. Germline CDR1 MGHRA, CDR2 YSYEKL. CDR3 length equals 15 residues. In nucleotides, the CDR3 is TGCGCCAGCAGCCAAAAACTAGCGGCCCCCTACGAGCAGTACTTC. This translates into CASSQKLAAPYEQYF.

The chain uses TRBV21-1 and TRBJ2-1; the listed D gene, TRBD2, was not tested against the DNA. TRBV21-1 is shown as a pseudogene. The CDR3 has 17 amino acids. The chain's CDR3 is CASSKLGLLGLANEQFF. DNA for the CDR3: TGTGCCAGCAGCAAATTGGGATTATTGGGACTAGCAAATGAGCAGTTCTTC.

The V and J genes are TRBV25-1 and TRBJ2-1; 8 bases agree with TRBD1. Germline V lookup: CDR1 MGHDK, CDR2 SYGVNS. V dropped 7 bases and J dropped 5; count of bases not matched to a gene: 4. The CDR3 has 13 amino acids. CDR3 DNA: TGTGCCAGCACCGGACAGGGACACAATGAGCAGTTCTTC. It yields the protein CASTGQGHNEQFF.

The chain employs TRBV7-2 and TRBJ2-7, with D uncertain. This CDR3 is 13 amino acids long. The germline V gene has CDR1 SGHTA and CDR2 FQGNSA. V dropped 3 bases and J dropped 0 bases, with 6 bases sitting between them. In nucleotides, the CDR3 is TGTGCCAGCAGCTTGAGTTTCTCCTACGAGCAGTACTTC. Translation gives CASSLSFSYEQYF.

V gene TRBV6-5 combines with J gene TRBJ1-2; D is ambiguous. The V and J ends lost 7 bases and 0 bases respectively, with 15 bases between them. The CDR3 runs to 15 residues. Germline values: CDR1 MNHEY, CDR2 SVGAGI. The CDR3 protein is CASKLTEAPNYGYTF. CDR3 coding DNA: TGTGCCAGCAAGTTAACAGAGGCTCCTAACTATGGCTACACCTTC.

The chain recombines TRBV19 with TRBJ2-5, with TRBD1 matching 9 bases. From germline, CDR1 is LNHDA and CDR2 SQIVND (reference sequence). The CDR3 consists of 13 residues. The V and J ends lost 9 bases and 4 bases, in that order; junction bases with no gene match: 6. CDR3 DNA: TGTGCCAGCGCAACGGGACAGGGAGAGACCCAGTACTTC. Translating it yields CASATGQGETQYF.

Of note for this clone: Mismatch with germline at one junction end may stem from a read error. The chain combines TRBV5-5 with TRBJ1-3; D is uncertain. CDR1 is SGHKS and CDR2 is YYEKEE in the germline V gene (reference sequence). The CDR3 contains 12 residues. CDR3 coding DNA: TGTGCCAGCAGTTTGGGAGGAAACACCATATATTTT. This translates into CASSLGGNTIYF. The variable domain in full, completed from reference TRBV5-5 and TRBJ1-3, reads DAGVTQSPTHLIKTRGQQVTLRCSPISGHKSVSWYQQVLGQGPQFIFQYYEKEERGRGNFPDRFSARQFPNYSSELNVNALLLGDSALYLCASSLGGNTIYFGEGSWLTVV.

CDR3: CASSSGMGSRDEQYF. The CDR3 coding sequence is TGTGCCAGCAGTTCTGGCATGGGCTCTAGGGACGAGCAGTACTTC. The rearrangement joins TRBV28 to TRBJ2-7; D not certain. From germline, CDR1 is MDHEN and CDR2 SYDVKM. This CDR3 has 15 residues. The ends were cut back, 4 bases at V and 5 bases at J, with 18 bases in the middle.